The rows below give T cell receptor beta chains drawn from one sample of a study of T cells in Graves' hyperthyroidism and ophthalmopathy. TCRdb redid the calling of the multiplex PCR reads with MiXCR, one entry per CDR3 protein. This table holds more than 150,000 distinct CDR3 sequences, about 15% found once. Material for sequencing was blood. All receptors come from a woman between 45 and 65 years old with Graves' hyperthyroidism. Each CDR3 is given with its conserved first and last residue. The D gene is left open where the match is weak. Rows may omit the clone size; those that give it use once, few, many or a size class.

many,-,TRBJ2-7,TRBV14,TGTGCCAGCAGCCAAGATCACCTCGGCGAGCAGTACTTC,CASSQDHLGEQYF
many,-,TRBJ1-3,TRBV6-5,TGTGCCAGCAGTTACGATGGCCTGGCAGGAAACACCATATATTTT,CASSYDGLAGNTIYF
many,TRBD1,TRBJ1-2,TRBV6-1,TGTGCCAGCAGGCCGACAGGGACGCGTGGCTACACCTTC,CASRPTGTRGYTF
many,-,TRBJ2-5,TRBV10-3,TGTGCCATCAGTGATAGGGAGACCCAGTACTTC,CAISDRETQYF
few,TRBD2,TRBJ2-3,TRBV20-1,TGCAGTGCCCCCCCCCCGCGGGGGGGCAGGACAGATACGCAGTATTTT,CSAPPPRGGRTDTQYF
many,TRBD1,TRBJ1-2,TRBV9,TGTGCCAGCAGCGTAGGAGGAGGGACAGGGGACTATGGCTACACCTTC,CASSVGGGTGDYGYTF
many,-,TRBJ2-1,TRBV5-1,TGCGCCAGCAGCTCAGACAGCAATGAGCAGTTCTTC,CASSSDSNEQFF
-,-,TRBJ1-1,TRBV19,TGTGCCGGTATACAGGGATACACTGAAGCTTTCTTT,CAGIQGYTEAFF
many,-,TRBJ1-2,TRBV5-1,TGCGCCAGCAGCTTGGGAGGACAACAGAACTATGGCTACACCTTC,CASSLGGQQNYGYTF
many,-,TRBJ1-3,TRBV6-1,TGTGCCAGCAGTGAAGCCGGGGGGTACAGAAACACCATATATTTT,CASSEAGGYRNTIYF
many,-,TRBJ1-1,TRBV3-1,TGTGCCAGCAGCCCCGCCCAACCGGGGACGGCTAACACTGAAGCTTTCTTT,CASSPAQPGTANTEAFF
many,-,TRBJ2-5,TRBV12-3/TRBV12-4,TGTGCCAGCAGTTCGAAGAACAGGGTGAAGACCCAGTACTTC,CASSSKNRVKTQYF
-,-,TRBJ1-1,TRBV28,TGTGCCAGCAGAAGACGGACGGACAACACTGAAGCTTTCTTT,CASRRRTDNTEAFF
many,TRBD2,TRBJ2-1,TRBV13,TGTGCCAGCAGCACGGGGGTGACTAGCGGGAGATACAATGAGCAGTTCTTC,CASSTGVTSGRYNEQFF
many,-,TRBJ2-5,TRBV5-8,TGTGCCAGCAGCTTTACAAAAGAGACCCAGTACTTC,CASSFTKETQYF
-,-,TRBJ2-1,TRBV6-1,TGTGCCAGCAGCTCCCATCAGGGAAATGAGCAGTTCTTC,CASSSHQGNEQFF
many,-,TRBJ1-6,TRBV28,TGTGCCAGCAGTTTCAGGGAGGCCTATAATTCACCCCTCCACTTT,CASSFREAYNSPLHF
many,-,TRBJ2-1,TRBV5-1,TGCGCCAGCAACCCGGGGTCATACAATGAGCAGTTCTTC,CASNPGSYNEQFF
many,-,TRBJ2-7,TRBV4-1,TGCGCCAGCAGCCAAGATTTGCAAGAGCAGTACTTC,CASSQDLQEQYF
few,-,TRBJ1-1,TRBV24-1,TGTGCCACCAGTGGGGCAGGGGTGAACACTGAAGCTTTCTTT,CATSGAGVNTEAFF
many,-,TRBJ1-1,TRBV20-1,TGCAGTGCTAGAGGGTTCCAGGATCCTAACATGAACACTGAAGCTTTCTTT,CSARGFQDPNMNTEAFF
-,-,TRBJ1-2,TRBV28,TGTGCCAGCGGGGGTTTTAACTATGGCTACACCTTC,CASGGFNYGYTF
many,-,TRBJ1-2,TRBV16,TGTGCCAGCAGCCAATCTAAGGTCGAGGCTGGGTATGGCTACACCTTC,CASSQSKVEAGYGYTF
-,TRBD1,TRBJ1-2,TRBV7-9,TGTGCCAGCAGCTTCGGCCTCGACAGGGACTATGGCTACACCTTC,CASSFGLDRDYGYTF
-,TRBD1,TRBJ2-7,TRBV19,TGTGCCAGTAGTGCCGGGACAGCCTACTACGAGCAGTACTTC,CASSAGTAYYEQYF
many,-,TRBJ1-2,TRBV4-1,TGCGCCAGCAGCCAAACCCCCCTCGACAGCCGAGCTGGCTACACCTTC,CASSQTPLDSRAGYTF
many,-,TRBJ1-2,TRBV28,TGTGCCAGCGGACCTCTTGGGGAGAATGGCTACACCTTC,CASGPLGENGYTF
many,-,TRBJ2-1,TRBV5-1,TGCGCCAGCAGCTTGGGACTCCAAAATGAGCAGTTCTTC,CASSLGLQNEQFF
many,TRBD1,TRBJ1-2,TRBV2,TGTGTCAGCAGGACCGGGACAGAGGATGGCTACACCTTC,CVSRTGTEDGYTF
-,-,TRBJ2-6,TRBV11-2,TGTGCCAGCAGCTTCCGGGCTTACTCTGGGGCCAACGTCCTGACTTTC,CASSFRAYSGANVLTF
many,-,TRBJ1-1,TRBV5-1,TGCGCCAGCAGCTTACATAACCAGAACACTGAAGCTTTCTTT,CASSLHNQNTEAFF
many,-,TRBJ1-6,TRBV20-1,TGCAGTGCGAAGGAGTGGGAACCTAGCTCCTATAATTCACCCCTCCACTTT,CSAKEWEPSSYNSPLHF
few,-,TRBJ1-6,TRBV7-9,TGTGCCAGCGAAAGGGACACGGACAATTCACCCCTCCACTTT,CASERDTDNSPLHF
many,-,TRBJ2-7,TRBV3-1,TGTGCCAGCAGCCAAGAATGGCAGGCGAGCTCCTACGAGCAGTACTTC,CASSQEWQASSYEQYF
many,TRBD2,TRBJ2-7,TRBV20-1,TGCAGTGCAACCCCCGGGACTAGCTCCTACGAGCAGTACTTC,CSATPGTSSYEQYF
many,-,TRBJ1-1,TRBV18,TGTGCCAGCTCACCGCGGCGACCTGAAGCTTTCTTT,CASSPRRPEAFF
-,TRBD1,TRBJ1-1,TRBV12-3/TRBV12-4,TGTGCCAGCAGTTTACCGGACAGGGCGGACACTGAAGCTTTCTTT,CASSLPDRADTEAFF
many,TRBD1,TRBJ1-1,TRBV7-2,TGTGCCAGCAGCTGGGACAGGGGAACGGCTTTCTTT,CASSWDRGTAFF
-,-,TRBJ2-1,TRBV5-5,TGTGCCAGTTCGCCTCAGGTAGGCCTTGAGGATGGGCAGTTCTTC,CASSPQVGLEDGQFF
-,TRBD1,TRBJ1-4,TRBV2,TGTGCCACTCGACAGGGCACTAATGAAAAACTGTTTTTT,CATRQGTNEKLFF
many,-,TRBJ1-3,TRBV2,TGTGCCAGCAAAATCGGCTCTGGAAACACCATATATTTT,CASKIGSGNTIYF
few,TRBD1,TRBJ2-6,TRBV3-1,TGTGCCAGCAGCCAAGATGTACAGGGGTTCTCTGGGGCCAACGTCCTGACTTTC,CASSQDVQGFSGANVLTF
many,-,TRBJ1-2,TRBV28,TGTGCCAGCAGTACAGGCTATGGCTACACCTTC,CASSTGYGYTF
many,-,TRBJ2-2,TRBV2,TGTGCCAGCAGTGAGCAGGGCGGTGGTATCGGGGAGCTGTTTTTT,CASSEQGGGIGELFF
-,TRBD1,TRBJ2-7,TRBV28,TGTGCCAGCAGTACCACAGGGGACGAGCAGTACTTC,CASSTTGDEQYF
many,TRBD2,TRBJ2-1,TRBV18,TGTGCCAGCTCACGGATCCTAGCGGGGGTCAATGAGCAGTTCTTC,CASSRILAGVNEQFF
many,TRBD1,TRBJ1-5,TRBV2,TGTGCCAGCAGGGCAATGGGACAGGGTAACAATCAGCCCCAGCATTTT,CASRAMGQGNNQPQHF